This T cell receptor (beta chain) is from a study of tumor and adjacent non-tumor tissue in lung cancer. Study overall: Samples averaged roughly 4.2 million productive TCRbeta reads each.

About this clonotype: What it recognizes is unknown. Sequence at one end of the junction differs from germline and may be a read error.

Germline V lookup: CDR1 GTSNPN, CDR2 SVGIG (reference sequence). CDR3 size: 13 residues. RNA was extracted from bulk tissue without any cell sorting. The library came from three nested PCR rounds adapted from ARM-PCR protocols. TCRdb processed the multiplex PCR reads anew with MiXCR; each CDR3 protein has one entry. The sample shows roughly 120,000 distinct CDR3 sequences, roughly 74% of them seen only once. Study conclusions and caveats: In normal lung, the top 100 clones were significantly more dominant than in tumor. Higher tumor TCR diversity was associated with shorter survival. Tumor tissue had significantly higher TCR diversity than normal lung.

The TCR sequence derives from an older woman with non-small cell lung cancer. The sample taken for sequencing was lung tumor tissue. V and J are TRBV30 and TRBJ1-6, with 7 bases lining up with TRBD1. The CDR3 is CVCTGEYNSALHF. The DNA of the CDR3 is TGTGTCTGTACAGGGGAATATAATTCAGCCCTCCACTTT.